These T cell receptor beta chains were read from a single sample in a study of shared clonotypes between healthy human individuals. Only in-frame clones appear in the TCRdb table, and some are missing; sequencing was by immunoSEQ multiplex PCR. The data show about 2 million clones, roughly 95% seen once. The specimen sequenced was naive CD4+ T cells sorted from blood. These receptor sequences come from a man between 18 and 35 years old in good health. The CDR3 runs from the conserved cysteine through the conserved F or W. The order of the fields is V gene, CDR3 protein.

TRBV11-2	CASSFVFLKNIQYF
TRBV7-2	CASMGLAGVGEQYF
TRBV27	CASSFRGGADTQYF
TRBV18	CASSPPSSANEQFF
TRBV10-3	CAIKDPKRRPETQYF
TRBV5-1	CASSATTGVASPLHF
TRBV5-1	CASSSLAGDNYEQYF
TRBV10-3	CAISESTTGRDGYTF
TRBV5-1	CASSLGDYINTDTQYF
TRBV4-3	CASSQERGIVAFF
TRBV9	CASSGTSTYNEQFF
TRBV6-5	CASSYTLADQETQYF
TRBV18	CASSPSRPGANTEAFF
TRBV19	CASSPRQGSEKLFF
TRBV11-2	CASNNSPGGEQFF